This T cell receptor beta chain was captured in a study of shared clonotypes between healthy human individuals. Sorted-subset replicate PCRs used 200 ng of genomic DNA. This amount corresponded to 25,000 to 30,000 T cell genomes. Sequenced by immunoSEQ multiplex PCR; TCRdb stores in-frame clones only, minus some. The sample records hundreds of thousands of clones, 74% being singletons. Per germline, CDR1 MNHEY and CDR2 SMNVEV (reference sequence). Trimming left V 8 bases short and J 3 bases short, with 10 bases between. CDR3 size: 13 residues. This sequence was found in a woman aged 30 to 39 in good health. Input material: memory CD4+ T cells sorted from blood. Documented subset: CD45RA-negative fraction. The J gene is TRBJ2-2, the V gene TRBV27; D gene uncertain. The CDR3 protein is CASLRPYTGELFF. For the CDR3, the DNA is TGTGCCAGCCTGCGGCCTTACACCGGGGAGCTGTTTTTT.